Following are 26 T cell receptor beta chains from one sample sequenced in a study of blood T cell repertoires in COVID-19. Profiling relied on immunoSEQ multiplex PCR, and the TCRdb table lists in-frame clones only, not all of them. The data show tens of thousands of clones, 85% to 90% seen once. The sequencing input was peripheral blood. These receptors were collected from a human donor with active COVID-19. The donor label of this sample is uncertain.

This CDR3 reads CASSRASGVSTDTQYF. The CDR3 DNA is TGTGCCAGCAGTAGGGCTAGCGGGGTTAGCACAGATACGCAGTATTTT. The V call is TRBV6-2 or TRBV6-3, the J call TRBJ2-3, with 9 bases aligning to TRBD2. V gave up 5 bases and J gave up 0 bases; unmatched junction bases: 6. The length of the CDR3 is 16 residues. From germline, CDR1 is MNHEY and CDR2 SVGEGT.

The chain carries TRBV6-4 and TRBJ1-2, with D possibly TRBD1 on 6 matching bases. The germline CDR1 and CDR2 sequences are MRHNA and SNTAGT. The CDR3 runs to 13 residues. V was shortened by 5 bases and J by 6 bases, with 13 bases between the two germline ends. The CDR3 is CASSRTAYNGYTF. The CDR3 DNA reads TGTGCCAGCAGTAGGACAGCCTATAATGGCTACACCTTC.

CDR3 sequence: CASTSSGGSGETQYF. DNA for the CDR3: TGTGCCAGCACATCTAGCGGGGGAAGCGGCGAGACCCAGTACTTC. The gene calls are TRBV2 and TRBJ2-5; 10 bases match TRBD2. The germline V gene has CDR1 SNHLY and CDR2 FYNNEI. This CDR3 spans 15 amino acids. The trim removed 7 bases at V and 5 bases at J, leaving 10 bases unmatched.

This clone was found a few times. This chain links TRBV5-6 with TRBJ1-1; D gene ambiguous. Germline values: CDR1 SGHDT, CDR2 YYEEEE. V lost 3 bases to trimming and J lost 5 bases, with 11 bases between them. The CDR3 extends over 13 amino acids. CDR3 sequence reads: CASSSGGRTEAFF. The CDR3 nucleotides read TGTGCCAGCAGCTCGGGAGGGCGGACTGAAGCTTTCTTT.

This clone was recorded once. This chain uses TRBV6-4 with TRBJ2-1; a weak D match, TRBD1 (5 bases). CDR1 is MRHNA, CDR2 SNTAGT, per germline. V was cut by 5 bases and J by 4 bases, with 15 bases left in between. The CDR3 consists of 15 residues. The CDR3 reads CASSSTAASYNEQFF. In nucleotides, the CDR3 is TGTGCCAGCAGTTCGACAGCCGCCTCGTACAATGAGCAGTTCTTC.

The rearrangement links TRBV23-1 to TRBJ1-1, with a weak D call TRBD1 (6 bases). TRBV23-1 is classed as an ORF, of uncertain function. V lost 3 bases to trimming and J lost 0 bases, with 14 bases between them. The CDR3 covers 16 residues. CDR3 coding DNA: TGCGCCAGCAGTCATCGGACAGACGGCATGAACACTGAAGCTTTCTTT. It is translated as CASSHRTDGMNTEAFF.

The CDR3 protein is CASSSRIGVRNTEAFF. In DNA, the CDR3 is TGTGCCAGCAGCTCGAGAATCGGGGTTCGGAACACTGAAGCTTTCTTT. The chain couples TRBV7-9 to TRBJ1-1; D remains ambiguous. CDR3 length equals 16 residues. Trimming took off 4 bases at V and 1 base at J, with 16 bases between the two ends. Germline V gene sequence: CDR1 SEHNR, CDR2 FQNEAQ (reference sequence).

The chain links TRBV10-2 to TRBJ2-2; no clear D. Trimming stripped 8 bases from V and 1 base from J, with 5 bases between. The CDR3 is 12 residues long. Germline CDR1 reads WSHSY; CDR2 reads SAAADI. DNA of the CDR3: TGCGCCAGCCAGGTGAACACCGGGGAGCTGTTTTTT. Its protein is CASQVNTGELFF.

The chain is built from TRBV20-1 and TRBJ1-4; D possibly corresponds to TRBD1 (5 bases). V gave up 6 bases and J gave up 8 bases, with 10 bases separating them. The CDR3 spans 11 residues. Germline CDR1 is DFQATT and CDR2 is SNEGSKA (reference sequence). The CDR3: CSAGVKEKLFF. In DNA, the CDR3 is TGCAGTGCAGGGGTGAAGGAAAAACTGTTTTTT.

The V call is TRBV11-2, the J call TRBJ2-7; possible D gene TRBD1, 5 bases. From germline, CDR1 is SGHAT and CDR2 FQNNGV. This CDR3 region has 15 residues. Trimming stripped 5 bases from V and 2 bases from J, with 16 bases between. CDR3 nucleotides: TGTGCCAGCAGCATCACCGACAGCACACCCTACGAGCAGTACTTC. It codes for CASSITDSTPYEQYF.

With regard to this clone: The junction departs from the called germline gene at one end, perhaps through a read error. The chain couples TRBV7-8 to TRBJ2-2, with D possibly matching TRBD2 (5 bases). Germline CDR1 is SGHVS and CDR2 is FQNEAQ. The CDR3 sequence is 18 residues long. CDR3 DNA sequence: TGTGCCAGCAGCTTAGCGAGGAGGCTAGCATCGAAGACCGGGGAGCTGTTTTTT. It specifies CASSLARRLASKTGELFF.

The count of this clone is one. The rearrangement uses TRBV4-1 and TRBJ2-5; 7 nucleotides agree with TRBD2. The CDR3 spans 15 residues. Germline V CDR1 and CDR2: MGHRA, YSYEKL. Unmatched junction bases numbered 6, after V lost 1 base and J lost 4 bases. The CDR3 reads CASSQAGRERETQYF. The DNA of the CDR3 is TGCGCCAGCAGCCAAGCGGGGCGGGAGCGAGAGACCCAGTACTTC.

V usage is TRBV24-1 and J usage is TRBJ1-5; 7 bases align to TRBD1. J was trimmed by 8 bases and V by 4 bases; bases with no gene match: 7. Per the germline V gene, CDR1 is KGHDR and CDR2 is SFDVKD. The CDR3 contains 14 residues. This CDR3 reads CATSEGTASKPQHF. CDR3 sequence (DNA): TGTGCCACCAGTGAGGGGACAGCCTCTAAGCCCCAGCATTTT.

V is TRBV18 and J is TRBJ2-1; 10 bases map to TRBD1. The length of the CDR3 is 15 residues. The V and J ends lost 3 bases and 5 bases, in that order; junction bases with no gene match: 4. The V gene's germline CDR1 is KGHSH and CDR2 LQKENI. The CDR3, as DNA: TGTGCCAGCTCACCTCGGGACAGGGGAAACAATGAGCAGTTCTTC. This translates into CASSPRDRGNNEQFF.

This chain links TRBV15 with TRBJ1-1; D gene uncertain. With 0 bases removed from V and 1 base from J, the gap between germline ends came to 15 bases. Germline lookup yields CDR1 LNHNV and CDR2 YYDKDF (reference sequence). CDR3 length: 17 amino acids. The CDR3 DNA is TGTGCCACCAGCAGAGATCTTTCCTGGGCAGAGAACACTGAAGCTTTCTTT. The encoded protein is CATSRDLSWAENTEAFF. The full variable domain, in which reference TRBV15 and TRBJ1-1 provide the parts outside the CDR3, is DAMVIQNPRYQVTQFGKPVTLSCSQTLNHNVMYWYQQKSSQAPKLLFHYYDKDFNNEADTPDNFQSRRPNTSFCFLDIRSPGLGDTAMYLCATSRDLSWAENTEAFFGQGTRLTVV.

This chain links TRBV7-2 with TRBJ2-1; D may be TRBD2 (7 bases). Germline CDR1 and CDR2: SGHTA and FQGNSA. The CDR3 is 16 residues long. Deletions cut 5 bases from V and 1 base from J, with 15 bases between. This CDR3 is CASSPPGGPSYNEQFF. For the CDR3, the DNA is TGTGCCAGCAGCCCCCCCGGGGGGCCATCCTACAATGAGCAGTTCTTC.

This chain connects TRBV4-2 to TRBJ2-3, with 8 bases fitting TRBD2. CDR3 size: 19 residues. CDR1 and CDR2 (germline): LGHNA, YNFKEQ. With 0 bases clipped from V and 0 bases from J, the junction kept 11 bases outside the gene matches. The CDR3 reads CASSQDRPSGSQSTDTQYF. CDR3 DNA: TGTGCCAGCAGCCAAGATAGGCCTAGCGGGTCGCAAAGCACAGATACGCAGTATTTT.

V usage is TRBV9 and J usage is TRBJ2-3, with a weak D call TRBD1 (5 bases). CDR1 and CDR2 (germline): SGDLS, YYNGEE. Deletions cut 0 bases from V and 0 bases from J, with 8 bases between. There are 15 residues in the CDR3. The CDR3 protein is CASSVGTTSTDTQYF. Here the CDR3 DNA reads TGTGCCAGCAGCGTAGGGACAACTAGCACAGATACGCAGTATTTT.

The J gene is TRBJ2-7, the V gene TRBV7-9; possible D gene TRBD1, 7 bases. There are 15 residues in the CDR3. V dropped 5 bases and J dropped 0 bases, with 14 bases sitting between them. Germline loops: CDR1 SEHNR, CDR2 FQNEAQ (reference sequence). The CDR3 here is CASSPGDSRSYEQYF. The CDR3 DNA sequence: TGTGCCAGCAGCCCGGGGGACAGCCGCTCCTACGAGCAGTACTTC.

This clone ranks as medium-sized. This sequence joins TRBV13 and TRBJ2-3, with D perhaps matching TRBD2 (7 bases). Germline CDR1 PRHDT, CDR2 FYEKMQ (reference sequence). This CDR3 has 16 residues. Between the trimmed V and J ends, which lost 3 bases and 2 bases, there was a span of 15 bases. The CDR3, as DNA: TGTGCCAGCAGCTTTACTGGGGGGGCCGACACAGATACGCAGTATTTT. It is translated as CASSFTGGADTDTQYF.

In DNA, the CDR3 is TGTGCCAGCAGCAGGACTAGCGTGAACTACAATGAGCAGTTCTTC. It yields the protein CASSRTSVNYNEQFF. This chain links TRBV6-5 with TRBJ2-1; TRBD2 matches at 9 bases. The germline CDR1 and CDR2 sequences are MNHEY and SVGAGI. Trimming took 6 bases from V and 3 from J; bases not matched to a gene: 6. The CDR3 has 15 amino acids.

The rearrangement links TRBV3-1 (or the pseudogene TRBV3-2) to TRBJ1-6; tentative D call: TRBD1 (5 bases). The V gene's germline CDR1 is LGHDT and CDR2 YNNKEL (reference sequence). Trimming took 3 bases from V and 10 from J, leaving 16 bases between them. The CDR3 spans 15 residues. Here the CDR3 DNA reads TGTGCCAGCAGCCATGCCACAGTGGGGGGATCACCCCTCCACTTT. It translates to CASSHATVGGSPLHF.

This clone was picked up one time. V is TRBV18 and J is TRBJ1-1, with D perhaps matching TRBD1 (5 bases). The CDR3 is 17 residues long. Germline V gene sequence: CDR1 KGHSH, CDR2 LQKENI. V was cut by 3 bases and J by 0 bases, with 17 bases left in between. Here the CDR3 reads CASSPSDKNPMNTEAFF. CDR3 DNA: TGTGCCAGCTCACCCTCGGACAAGAACCCGATGAACACTGAAGCTTTCTTT.

J is TRBJ2-2 and V is TRBV6-5; TRBD2 might be the D (5 bases). This CDR3 has 10 amino acids. V dropped 7 bases and J dropped 13 bases, with 10 bases sitting between them. Germline CDR1 is MNHEY and CDR2 is SVGAGI. Here the CDR3 reads CASIDYRLFF. CDR3 coding DNA: TGTGCCAGCATCGACTATCGGCTGTTTTTT.

The chain uses TRBV11-3 and TRBJ2-3; D possibly corresponds to TRBD1 (7 bases). Germline lookup yields CDR1 SGHNT and CDR2 YENEEA. V was clipped by 6 bases and J by 5 bases, with 12 bases between them. The CDR3 consists of 13 residues. The CDR3 loop reads CASRQGTLDTQYF. The CDR3, as DNA: TGTGCCAGCAGACAGGGGACTCTAGATACGCAGTATTTT.

CDR3 bases: TGTGCCAGCAGCGTAGAGGGCAGGGCCTTGGAGACCCAGTACTTC. Its protein is CASSVEGRALETQYF. This rearrangement joins TRBV9 to TRBJ2-5; tentative D call: TRBD1 (5 bases). The CDR3 contains 15 residues. The V gene's germline CDR1 is SGDLS and CDR2 YYNGEE. Trimming cost V 0 bases and J 5 bases, with 14 bases left between them.